The 18 T cell receptor beta chains reported below all come from one sample, sequenced in a study of patients and donors after allogeneic stem cell transplantation. TCRdb re-derived calls from the RT-PCR reads in MiXCR, one entry per CDR3 protein. The sample records hundreds of thousands of distinct CDR3 sequences, approximately 16% being singletons. Input material: blood, either unsorted or a sorted T cell fraction (not recorded which). The receptors shown here come from a human donor who was either an allogeneic HSCT recipient or a stem cell or donor lymphocyte infusion donor (not recorded which). It is not recorded whose cells these are; they may come from a transplant donor.

The J gene is TRBJ2-2, the V gene TRBV9; D is perhaps TRBD2 (6 bases). The CDR3 contains 15 residues. In germline, CDR1 is SGDLS, CDR2 YYNGEE. V lost 0 bases to trimming and J lost 6 bases, with 12 bases between them. Written as DNA, the CDR3 is TGTGCCAGCAGCGTAGAGACTAGACTTGCCGGGGAGCTGTTTTTT. It specifies CASSVETRLAGELFF.

The chain employs TRBV20-1 and TRBJ2-7; 8 bases fit TRBD2. The CDR3 loop spans 15 amino acids. The ends lost 0 bases at V and 2 bases at J; junction bases unmatched: 6. The germline gives CDR1 DFQATT, CDR2 SNEGSKA (reference sequence). DNA of the CDR3: TGCAGTGCTAGAGATCGGGCTAGCGGGCCCTACGAGCAGTACTTC. Translating it yields CSARDRASGPYEQYF.

The chain carries TRBV10-3 and TRBJ2-3, with 12 bases identical to TRBD2. V shed 10 bases and J 0 bases; nucleotides not matched to a gene: 14. Germline-derived CDR1 and CDR2 are ENHRY and SYGVKD. The CDR3 consists of 18 residues. Written as DNA, the CDR3 is TGTGCCACCCTAGGGCCCCTCGGACTAGCGGGAAGCACAGATACGCAGTATTTT. Its protein is CATLGPLGLAGSTDTQYF.

Only a few counts were recorded for this clonotype. The chain links TRBV6-1 to TRBJ1-6; D gene uncertain. Trimming removed 8 bases from V and 6 bases from J, with 17 bases in between. CDR3 size: 15 residues. Per germline, CDR1 MNHNS and CDR2 SASEGT. CDR3 loop: CASVGGVLSNSPLHF. The CDR3 region has the DNA TGTGCCAGCGTTGGTGGGGTACTGAGTAATTCACCCCTCCACTTT.

This clonotype was seen only a few times. The chain has TRBV29-1 and TRBJ2-5; D is unresolved. Between the trimmed V and J ends, which lost 3 bases and 0 bases, there was a span of 8 bases. The CDR3 spans 13 residues. Germline V gives CDR1 SQVTM, CDR2 ANQGSEA. CDR3 in DNA: TGCAGCGTTGATAACAGCGACCAAGAGACCCAGTACTTC. It is translated as CSVDNSDQETQYF.

The chain joins TRBV5-5 to TRBJ1-3; tentatively, D is TRBD1 (6 bases). CDR3 length: 15 amino acids. Trimming took off 7 bases at V and 0 bases at J, with 14 bases between the two ends. Germline lookup yields CDR1 SGHKS and CDR2 YYEKEE (reference sequence). The CDR3 bases are TGTGCCAGCTACCCGGGGGCCTCCTCTGGAAACACCATATATTTT. Translation gives CASYPGASSGNTIYF. Combining the CDR3 with reference TRBV5-5 and TRBJ1-3 gives the whole variable domain DAGVTQSPTHLIKTRGQQVTLRCSPISGHKSVSWYQQVLGQGPQFIFQYYEKEERGRGNFPDRFSARQFPNYSSELNVNALLLGDSALYLCASYPGASSGNTIYFGEGSWLTVV.

This clonotype was seen only a few times. The genes are TRBV11-2 and TRBJ1-2, with TRBD1 identical over 8 bases. J was trimmed by 5 bases and V by 1 base; bases with no gene match: 15. Per the germline V gene, CDR1 is SGHAT and CDR2 is FQNNGV. The CDR3 has 18 residues. The CDR3: CASSLVPTDRGVLYGYTF. DNA for the CDR3: TGTGCCAGCAGCTTAGTCCCGACAGACAGGGGCGTCCTATATGGCTACACCTTC.

This chain connects TRBV30 to TRBJ2-2, with 15 nucleotides matching TRBD2. Germline CDR1 reads GTSNPN; CDR2 reads SVGIG (reference sequence). The CDR3 is 15 residues long. The V and J ends lost 3 bases and 6 bases, in that order; junction bases with no gene match: 2. This chain's CDR3 is CAWRGLAGGSGELFF. Written as DNA, the CDR3 is TGTGCCTGGAGGGGACTAGCGGGAGGTTCCGGGGAGCTGTTTTTT.

This clonotype appeared a few times. The chain joins TRBV27 to TRBJ1-2; D gene uncertain. CDR3 size: 16 residues. Trimming left V 2 bases short and J 4 bases short, with 17 bases between. CDR1 and CDR2 from the germline V gene are MNHEY and SMNVEV (reference sequence). The CDR3 nucleotides are TGTGCCAGCAGTTTAAAGGCGGCTGGCGCTAGCTATGGCTACACCTTC. Its translation is CASSLKAAGASYGYTF.

The sample holds a few counts of this clonotype. The chain has TRBV7-2 and TRBJ1-5; a possible D gene is TRBD1 (6 bases). In germline, CDR1 is SGHTA, CDR2 FQGNSA. V gave up 5 bases and J gave up 15 bases, with 20 bases separating them. This CDR3 has 13 amino acids. The CDR3 sequence: CASSPSRQELAHF. The CDR3, as DNA: TGTGCCAGCAGCCCGAGCCGACAGGAGCTTGCGCATTTT.

This clonotype was counted a few times. The chain combines TRBV18 with TRBJ2-5; TRBD2 matches at 7 bases. This CDR3 is built from 17 residues. With V trimmed by 1 base and J by 4 bases, 12 bases remained unmatched. Germline V gene sequence: CDR1 KGHSH, CDR2 LQKENI. In nucleotides, the CDR3 is TGTGCCAGCTCACCACAAGCCGTGGGAGGGCCGGGAGAGACCCAGTACTTC. This translates into CASSPQAVGGPGETQYF.

This clonotype turned up a few times. J is TRBJ2-1 and V is TRBV3-1; D is perhaps TRBD2 (6 bases). The CDR3 runs 16 residues. Germline CDR1 LGHDT, CDR2 YNNKEL (reference sequence). Trimming removed 5 bases from V and 8 bases from J, with 22 bases in between. The DNA of the CDR3 is TGTGCCAGCAGCTCCTCTAATCGGGGGACGAGGGATGAGCAGTTCTTC. This gives the protein CASSSSNRGTRDEQFF.

This clonotype appeared a few times. The chain carries TRBV19 and TRBJ2-7, with D possibly TRBD1 on 5 matching bases. V was shortened by 3 bases and J by 3 bases, with 12 bases between the two germline ends. This CDR3 is built from 14 residues. Germline V gene lookup returns CDR1 LNHDA and CDR2 SQIVND (reference sequence). The CDR3 DNA sequence: TGTGCCAGTAGTATTGGGGCAGTGGACTACGAGCAGTACTTC. It yields the protein CASSIGAVDYEQYF.

This clonotype showed up just a few times. J is TRBJ1-3 and V is TRBV5-1; D call uncertain. V was cut by 3 bases and J by 0 bases, with 7 bases left in between. Germline lookup yields CDR1 SGHRS and CDR2 YFSETQ. CDR3 length: 14 residues. CDR3 amino acids: CASSSGSSGNTIYF. As DNA, the CDR3 is TGCGCCAGCAGCTCCGGGAGCTCTGGAAACACCATATATTTT.

This clonotype was observed a handful of times. This chain uses TRBV4-3 with TRBJ2-1; TRBD2 is a possible D gene (6 bases). The CDR3 loop spans 13 amino acids. V lost 3 bases and J lost 15, with 18 bases in between. Germline-derived CDR1 and CDR2 are LGHNA and YSLEER. The CDR3 nucleotides read TGCGCCAGCAGCCAGGGCATTGGGACTGACCCGTTCTTC. The encoded protein is CASSQGIGTDPFF.

The CDR3: CASSQDPPASNQPQHF. The CDR3 DNA sequence: TGTGCCAGCAGCCAAGATCCCCCCGCCAGCAATCAGCCCCAGCATTTT. The rearrangement links TRBV3-1 to TRBJ1-5; D remains unclear. With 0 bases removed from V and 1 base from J, the gap between germline ends came to 10 bases. CDR3 size: 16 residues. Germline CDR1 is LGHDT and CDR2 is YNNKEL (reference sequence).

This clonotype has at least ten counts. V and J are TRBV5-1 and TRBJ2-1; no clear D. The ends were cut back, 3 bases at V and 0 bases at J, with 7 bases in the middle. Germline loops: CDR1 SGHRS, CDR2 YFSETQ. This CDR3 has 14 residues. In DNA, the CDR3 is TGCGCCAGCAGCTCACTTAGCTCCTACAATGAGCAGTTCTTC. The encoded protein is CASSSLSSYNEQFF.

This clonotype was picked up a small number of times. The V and J genes are TRBV7-9 and TRBJ2-1; the match to TRBD2 covers 9 bases. V was clipped by 5 bases and J by 8 bases; unmatched bases: 16. The CDR3 totals 17 residues. Germline V gene sequence: CDR1 SEHNR, CDR2 FQNEAQ (reference sequence). The CDR3 spells CASSPGGLAGIRDEQFF. The CDR3 region has the DNA TGTGCCAGCAGCCCCGGGGGCCTAGCGGGAATACGCGATGAGCAGTTCTTC. The complete variable domain, with remaining parts taken from reference TRBV7-9 and TRBJ2-1, reads DTGVSQNPRHKITKRGQNVTFRCDPISEHNRLYWYRQTLGQGPEFLTYFQNEAQLEKSRLLSDRFSAERPKGSFSTLEIQRTEQGDSAMYLCASSPGGLAGIRDEQFFGPGTRLTVL.